Presented here are 24 T cell receptor beta chains from one specimen sequenced in a study of blood T cell repertoires in COVID-19. The protocol was immunoSEQ multiplex PCR, while the TCRdb copy is restricted to in-frame clones and leaves out a portion. The data hold 50,000 to 80,000 clones, with approximately 90% observed a single time. Sequencing was carried out using peripheral blood. All receptors come from a woman of 80 years or more with active COVID-19.

This chain links TRBV2 with TRBJ2-3; maybe TRBD2 (6 bases). Deletions cut 7 bases from V and 6 bases from J, with 20 bases between. Germline assignment: CDR1 SNHLY and CDR2 FYNNEI. The CDR3 totals 15 residues. The CDR3 DNA follows: TGTGCCAGCACTCCGGGGACTCTTTTGTTGGATACGCAGTATTTT. Translated: CASTPGTLLLDTQYF.

V gene TRBV6-5 combines with J gene TRBJ2-1; a possible D gene is TRBD2 (5 bases). In germline, CDR1 is MNHEY, CDR2 SVGAGI. This CDR3 spans 15 amino acids. The ends were cut back, 6 bases at V and 9 bases at J, with 21 bases in the middle. The CDR3 reads CASRMDSRLLSEQFF. The CDR3 nucleotides are TGTGCCAGCAGGATGGACTCGCGCTTGCTTAGTGAGCAGTTCTTC.

This rearrangement joins TRBV6-5 to TRBJ2-5; D unclear. The CDR3 is 14 residues long. V was cut by 6 bases and J by 5 bases, with 16 bases left in between. The germline V gene encodes CDR1 MNHEY and CDR2 SVGAGI. In DNA form, the CDR3 reads TGTGCCAGCAGCGCCACCCGGTGGCGGGAGACCCAGTACTTC. It is translated as CASSATRWRETQYF.

The chain carries TRBV7-8 and TRBJ2-2; D is ambiguous. This CDR3 is built from 19 residues. CDR1 and CDR2 (germline): SGHVS, FQNEAQ. The V end was cut by 0 bases, the J end by 0 bases, with 17 bases between. CDR3 residues: CASSLARLPTRANTGELFF. CDR3 DNA: TGTGCCAGCAGCTTAGCGCGCTTGCCCACACGGGCGAACACCGGGGAGCTGTTTTTT.

This sequence joins TRBV2 and TRBJ2-1; no clear D. There are 15 residues in the CDR3. V lost 5 bases, J lost 5 bases, and 16 bases lay in between. Germline-derived CDR1 and CDR2 are SNHLY and FYNNEI. CDR3 nucleotides: TGTGCCAGCAGTCTGCTGGGCCTACCAAACAATGAGCAGTTCTTC. Its translation: CASSLLGLPNNEQFF.

The chain joins TRBV6-5 to TRBJ2-1; D may be TRBD2 (6 bases). V lost 7 bases to trimming and J lost 7 bases, with 17 bases between them. The CDR3 contains 14 residues. Per the germline V gene, CDR1 is MNHEY and CDR2 is SVGAGI. The CDR3 reads CASMESGGGNEQFF. CDR3 sequence (DNA): TGTGCCAGCATGGAATCCGGTGGGGGGAATGAGCAGTTCTTC.

This clone was detected only a few times. The rearrangement links TRBV6-4 to TRBJ1-1, with D perhaps TRBD1 (5 bases). The CDR3 length is 19 residues. Germline loops: CDR1 MRHNA, CDR2 SNTAGT. Trimming stripped 9 bases from V and 1 base from J, with 30 bases between. CDR3 protein: CARGLGGARFMHGNTEAFF. The DNA of the CDR3 is TGTGCCAGGGGTTTGGGAGGGGCCAGGTTCATGCATGGGAACACTGAAGCTTTCTTT.

The genes are TRBV28 and TRBJ2-3, with 9 bases identical to TRBD1. This CDR3 has 15 amino acids. The V gene's germline CDR1 is MDHEN and CDR2 SYDVKM. V lost 6 bases, J lost 5 bases, and 9 bases stayed unmatched. In DNA form, the CDR3 reads TGTGCCAGCAGGCAGCCGGGACAGGGACGAGATACGCAGTATTTT. Translating gives CASRQPGQGRDTQYF.

V usage is TRBV28 and J usage is TRBJ2-2, with D maybe TRBD2 (5 bases). The V gene's germline CDR1 is MDHEN and CDR2 SYDVKM. V shed 5 bases and J shed 7 bases, with 17 bases lying between them. The CDR3 spans 15 residues. Here the CDR3 reads CASSLPRGSIGELFF. The CDR3 nucleotides are TGTGCCAGCAGTCTCCCTCGGGGTTCCATCGGGGAGCTGTTTTTT.

The chain carries TRBV5-1 and TRBJ2-7; D may be TRBD1 (6 bases). CDR1 is SGHRS and CDR2 is YFSETQ in the germline V gene. Trimming pared 0 bases from V and 7 bases from J, leaving 20 bases between. The CDR3 length is 16 residues. CDR3 in DNA: TGCGCCAGCAGCTTGGGAGGGGACACATTCAACCAAGAGCAGTACGTC. This sequence encodes CASSLGGDTFNQEQYV.

The chain uses TRBV6-5 and TRBJ1-3; D perhaps matches TRBD1 (6 bases). This CDR3 has 14 residues. With 8 bases removed from V and 2 bases from J, the gap between germline ends came to 13 bases. Germline CDR1 is MNHEY and CDR2 is SVGAGI. The DNA for the CDR3 is TGTGCCAGCCTTTCAGGGGCCGCTGGAAACACCATATATTTT. Translated, it gives CASLSGAAGNTIYF.

The gene calls are TRBV11-2 and TRBJ2-2; TRBD2 aligns across 10 bases. The germline V gene encodes CDR1 SGHAT and CDR2 FQNNGV. The ends lost 1 base at V and 6 bases at J; junction bases unmatched: 2. This CDR3 spans 15 amino acids. The CDR3 here is CASSLASGGAGELFF. The CDR3 bases are TGTGCCAGCAGCTTAGCCAGCGGGGGGGCCGGGGAGCTGTTTTTT.

CDR3 sequence: CASSLPTAGNTIYF. The DNA for the CDR3 is TGTGCCAGCAGTTTACCGACAGCGGGAAACACCATATATTTT. The rearrangement joins TRBV28 to TRBJ1-3; the D gene is possibly TRBD1 (5 bases). V was clipped by 2 bases and J by 4 bases, with 9 bases between them. CDR3 length: 14 residues. CDR1 and CDR2 (germline): MDHEN, SYDVKM.

In its sample, this clone was seen once. The gene calls are TRBV28 and TRBJ2-7; 11 bases align to TRBD2. The J segment lost 2 bases and the V segment lost 6 bases, leaving 6 bases of the junction unmatched. The CDR3 extends over 15 amino acids. Germline V gene lookup returns CDR1 MDHEN and CDR2 SYDVKM. The CDR3 DNA reads as TGTGCCAGCAGCCCTAGCGGGAGGTTACCCTACGAGCAGTACTTC. This translates into CASSPSGRLPYEQYF.

Written as DNA, the CDR3 is TGTGCCAGCAGTGCGGGACAGCTCACGAACACCGGGGAGCTGTTTTTT. Its protein product is CASSAGQLTNTGELFF. J is TRBJ2-2 and V is TRBV25-1; 7 positions match TRBD1. V lost 4 bases to trimming and J lost 0 bases; unmatched junction nucleotides: 5. The CDR3 runs 16 residues. In germline, CDR1 is MGHDK, CDR2 SYGVNS.

This clone was seen only once. The chain combines TRBV3-1 (or the pseudogene TRBV3-2) with TRBJ2-1, with 12 bases fitting TRBD2. Per germline, CDR1 LGHDT and CDR2 YNNKEL (reference sequence). The CDR3 has 13 residues. V was pared by 5 bases and J by 12 bases, with 5 bases of the junction left unmatched. This CDR3 is CASSAGTSGPQFF. CDR3 in DNA: TGTGCCAGCAGCGCTGGGACTAGCGGGCCGCAGTTCTTC.

The CDR3 region is CASSEDRRDTQYF. In DNA, the CDR3 is TGCGCCAGCAGTGAAGATCGGCGGGATACGCAGTATTTT. V usage is TRBV10-1 and J usage is TRBJ2-3, with D unclear. Trimming took 3 bases from V and 6 from J, leaving 10 bases between them. The CDR3 contains 13 residues. From germline, CDR1 is WNHNN and CDR2 SYGVQD (reference sequence).

V gene TRBV12-3 or TRBV12-4 combines with J gene TRBJ1-3, with 7 bases lining up with TRBD1. The CDR3 has 13 residues. V lost 11 bases and J lost 0; bases outside the gene matches: 4. The DNA of the CDR3 is TGTGCCCAGGGACAGAACTCTGGAAACACCATATATTTT. Protein product: CAQGQNSGNTIYF.

The V gene is TRBV10-1, the J gene TRBJ1-1; TRBD1 matches 9 bases. This CDR3 has 14 residues. Germline V gene data show CDR1 as WNHNN and CDR2 as SYGVQD (reference sequence). After removal of 2 bases from V and 4 bases from J, the junction contained 2 bases not matched to a gene. The CDR3 nucleotides read TGCGCCAGCAGTGAGGGACAGGGGATCACTGAAGCTTTCTTT. Encoded protein: CASSEGQGITEAFF.

Here the CDR3 reads CASSHGPATSGGYNEQFF. The CDR3 nucleotides are TGCGCCAGCAGCCATGGACCGGCCACTAGCGGGGGATACAATGAGCAGTTCTTC. This chain links TRBV4-1 with TRBJ2-1; 11 bases are shared with TRBD2. Germline V CDR1 and CDR2: MGHRA, YSYEKL. Trimming cost V 3 bases and J 4 bases; bases outside gene matches: 11. CDR3 length: 18 residues.

The chain links TRBV28 to TRBJ2-3; the match to TRBD2 covers 7 bases. Germline CDR1 reads MDHEN; CDR2 reads SYDVKM. The ends lost 4 bases at V and 2 bases at J; junction bases unmatched: 6. The CDR3 totals 15 residues. The CDR3 DNA reads TGTGCCAGCAGTTCAGGCGGGGGTAACACAGATACGCAGTATTTT. Translating it yields CASSSGGGNTDTQYF.

The chain is built from TRBV9 and TRBJ1-4, with 8 bases fitting TRBD1. This CDR3 comprises 15 residues. CDR1 and CDR2 (germline): SGDLS, YYNGEE. V gave up 0 bases and J gave up 6 bases; unmatched junction bases: 4. The DNA of the CDR3 is TGTGCCAGCAGCGTAGGGGACAGGTCCTATGAAAAACTGTTTTTT. Translated: CASSVGDRSYEKLFF. Full variable domain (remainder filled in from reference TRBV9 and TRBJ1-4): DSGVTQTPKHLITATGQRVTLRCSPRSGDLSVYWYQQSLDQGLQFLIQYYNGEERAKGNILERFSAQQFPDLHSELNLSSLELGDSALYFCASSVGDRSYEKLFFGSGTQLSVL.

This clone was seen just once. The chain combines TRBV5-1 with TRBJ2-1, with D possibly matching TRBD1 (7 bases). V lost 4 bases and J 5 bases, leaving 13 bases between the germline ends. From germline, CDR1 is SGHRS and CDR2 YFSETQ. The CDR3 is made up of 14 amino acids. CDR3 sequence reads: CASSAGQTHNEQFF. The CDR3 bases are TGCGCCAGCAGCGCGGGACAGACCCACAATGAGCAGTTCTTC.

This chain connects TRBV28 to TRBJ2-3, with TRBD2 as a possible D gene (7 bases). The CDR3 spans 15 residues. V lost 4 bases and J 6 bases, leaving 17 bases between the germline ends. Germline CDR1 reads MDHEN; CDR2 reads SYDVKM. The CDR3 spells CASSSPPGGRDTQYF. DNA of the CDR3: TGTGCCAGCAGTTCCCCACCGGGGGGCCGGGATACGCAGTATTTT.